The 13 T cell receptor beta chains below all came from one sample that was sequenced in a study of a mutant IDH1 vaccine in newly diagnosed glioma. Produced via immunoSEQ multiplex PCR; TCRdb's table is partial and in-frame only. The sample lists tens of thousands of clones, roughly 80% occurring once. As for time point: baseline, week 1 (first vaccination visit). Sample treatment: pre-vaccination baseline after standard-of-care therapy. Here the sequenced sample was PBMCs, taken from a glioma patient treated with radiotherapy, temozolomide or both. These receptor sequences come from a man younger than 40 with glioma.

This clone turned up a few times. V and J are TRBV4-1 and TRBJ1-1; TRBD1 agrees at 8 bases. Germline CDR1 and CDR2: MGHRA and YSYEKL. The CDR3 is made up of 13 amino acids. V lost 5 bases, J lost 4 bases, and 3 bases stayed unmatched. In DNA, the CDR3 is TGCGCCAGCAGCACCGACAGGGGCACTGAAGCTTTCTTT. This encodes CASSTDRGTEAFF.

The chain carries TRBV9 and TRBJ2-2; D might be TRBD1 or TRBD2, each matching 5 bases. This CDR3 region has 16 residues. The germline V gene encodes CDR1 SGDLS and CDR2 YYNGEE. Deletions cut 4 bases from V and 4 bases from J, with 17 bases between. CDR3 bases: TGTGCCAGCAGCCCACGGGGATGGGGGAGCACCGGGGAGCTGTTTTTT. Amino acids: CASSPRGWGSTGELFF.

The CDR3 DNA reads as TGTGCCAGCAGCTTAGTGAGGGGGAGCTCCTACAATGAGCAGTTCTTC. It codes for CASSLVRGSSYNEQFF. V is TRBV11-2 and J is TRBJ2-1, with a tentative D call TRBD1 (6 bases). V lost 1 base to trimming and J lost 0 bases, with 10 bases between them. The CDR3 spans 16 residues. Germline values: CDR1 SGHAT, CDR2 FQNNGV.

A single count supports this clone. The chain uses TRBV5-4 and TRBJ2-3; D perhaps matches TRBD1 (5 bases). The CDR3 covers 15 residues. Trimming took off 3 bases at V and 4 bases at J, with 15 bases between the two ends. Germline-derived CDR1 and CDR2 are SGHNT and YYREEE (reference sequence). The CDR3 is CASSWWGRVADTQYF. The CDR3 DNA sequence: TGTGCCAGCAGCTGGTGGGGCAGGGTAGCAGATACGCAGTATTTT.

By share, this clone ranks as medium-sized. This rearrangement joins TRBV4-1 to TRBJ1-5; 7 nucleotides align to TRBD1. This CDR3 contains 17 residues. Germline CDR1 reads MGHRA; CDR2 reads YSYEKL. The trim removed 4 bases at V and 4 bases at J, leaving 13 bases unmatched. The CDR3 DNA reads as TGCGCCAGCAGCCTTCAGCCAATGGGACAGCTAAATCAGCCCCAGCATTTT. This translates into CASSLQPMGQLNQPQHF.

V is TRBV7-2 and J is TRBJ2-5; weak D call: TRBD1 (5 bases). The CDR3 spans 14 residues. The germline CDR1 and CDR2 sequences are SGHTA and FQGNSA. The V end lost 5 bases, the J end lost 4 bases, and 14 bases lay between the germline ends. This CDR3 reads CASSVHLQGETQYF. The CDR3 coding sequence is TGTGCCAGCAGCGTTCATTTGCAGGGAGAGACCCAGTACTTC.

The CDR3 loop is CAWKPPGFNEKLFF. CDR3 DNA: TGTGCCTGGAAACCCCCAGGGTTTAATGAAAAACTGTTTTTT. The chain uses TRBV30 and TRBJ1-4; TRBD1 is a possible D gene (5 bases). Germline V gives CDR1 GTSNPN, CDR2 SVGIG (reference sequence). The CDR3 has 14 amino acids. Trimming removed 4 bases from V and 4 bases from J, with 13 bases in between.

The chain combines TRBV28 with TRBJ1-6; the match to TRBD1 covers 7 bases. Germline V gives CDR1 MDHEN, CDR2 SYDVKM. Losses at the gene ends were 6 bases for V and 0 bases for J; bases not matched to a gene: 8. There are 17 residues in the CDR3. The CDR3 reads CASRSGQESSYNSPLHF. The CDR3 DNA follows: TGTGCCAGCAGATCCGGACAGGAAAGCTCCTATAATTCACCCCTCCACTTT.

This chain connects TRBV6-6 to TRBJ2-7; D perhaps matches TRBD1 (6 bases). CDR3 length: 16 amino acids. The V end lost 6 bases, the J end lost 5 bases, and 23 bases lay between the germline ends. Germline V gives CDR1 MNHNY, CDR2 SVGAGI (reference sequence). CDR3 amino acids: CASSPNKQGRKHEQYF. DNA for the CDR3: TGTGCCAGCAGCCCAAATAAACAGGGTAGGAAGCACGAGCAGTACTTC.

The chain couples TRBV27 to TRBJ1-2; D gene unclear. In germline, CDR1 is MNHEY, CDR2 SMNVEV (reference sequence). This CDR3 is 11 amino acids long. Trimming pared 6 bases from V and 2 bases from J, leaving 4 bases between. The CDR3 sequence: CASRDNYGYTF. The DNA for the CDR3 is TGTGCCAGCAGGGACAACTATGGCTACACCTTC.

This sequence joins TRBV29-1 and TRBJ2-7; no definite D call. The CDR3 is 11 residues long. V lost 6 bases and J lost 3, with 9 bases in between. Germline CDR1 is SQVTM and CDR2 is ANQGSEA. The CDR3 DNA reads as TGCAGCGTCCTCAGGCACTACGAGCAGTACTTC. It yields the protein CSVLRHYEQYF.

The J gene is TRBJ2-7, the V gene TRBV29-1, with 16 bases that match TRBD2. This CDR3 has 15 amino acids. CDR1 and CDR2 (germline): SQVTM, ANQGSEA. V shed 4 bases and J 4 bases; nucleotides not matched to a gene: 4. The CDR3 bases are TGCAGCGTTGTCGTGGGACTAGCGGGAGGGTACGAGCAGTACTTC. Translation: CSVVVGLAGGYEQYF.

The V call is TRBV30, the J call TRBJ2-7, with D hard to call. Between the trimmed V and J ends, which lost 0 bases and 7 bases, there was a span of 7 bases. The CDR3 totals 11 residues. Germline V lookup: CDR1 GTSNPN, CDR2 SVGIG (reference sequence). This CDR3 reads CAWSVLGEQYF. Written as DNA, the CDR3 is TGTGCCTGGAGTGTCTTGGGGGAGCAGTACTTC.